The table lists the clone carrying this TCR beta chain with a few counts. The data were obtained in a study of T cells in Graves' hyperthyroidism and ophthalmopathy. V lost 6 bases and J 6 bases, leaving 23 bases between the germline ends. CDR3 length: 15 residues. Germline CDR1 is DFQATT and CDR2 is SNEGSKA (reference sequence). The investigators amplified TCR beta CDR3 regions from RNA transcripts. HTBI primers were used for first-round RT-PCR of the TCR CDR3. One entry per CDR3 protein, called by TCRdb with MiXCR from the multiplex PCR reads. Counted here are fewer than 650,000 distinct CDR3 sequences, 40% to 50% occurring once; the ten biggest clones make up about two fifths.

This chain connects TRBV20-1 to TRBJ1-2; D gene unclear. Specimen: peripheral blood or thyroid tissue (not recorded which). This sequence originates from an adult woman with Graves' disease, either hyperthyroidism or ophthalmopathy (not recorded which). The CDR3 protein is CSAGRPSGLGDGYTF. CDR3 nucleotides: TGCAGTGCCGGCAGGCCCTCCGGCCTTGGAGATGGCTACACCTTC.